One and the same sample provided the 6 T cell receptor beta chains below, sequenced in a study of blood T cell repertoires in COVID-19. Profiled with immunoSEQ multiplex PCR; TCRdb holds only in-frame clones, not every one. The sample shows approximately 40,000 clones, 80% to 90% of them seen only once. Sequencing was carried out using peripheral blood. Receptors originate from a human donor in a cohort sampled during active COVID-19.

The gene calls are TRBV7-7 and TRBJ2-2, with no clear D. The CDR3 is made up of 13 amino acids. The V gene's germline CDR1 is SSHAT and CDR2 FNYEAQ (reference sequence). V lost 3 bases, J lost 7 bases, and 9 bases lay in between. CDR3 sequence: CASSLSAGGELFF. DNA for the CDR3: TGTGCCAGCAGCTTGAGTGCCGGCGGGGAGCTGTTTTTT.

The J gene is TRBJ2-2, the V gene TRBV5-1; the D is unclear. The V gene's germline CDR1 is SGHRS and CDR2 YFSETQ. The CDR3 is made up of 16 amino acids. V was clipped by 0 bases and J by 0 bases, with 9 bases between them. The CDR3 DNA is TGCGCCAGCAGCTTGGTCGTGGGCTCGAACACCGGGGAGCTGTTTTTT. Protein: CASSLVVGSNTGELFF. Using reference TRBV5-1 and TRBJ2-2 for the parts outside the CDR3, the full variable domain is KAGVTQTPRYLIKTRGQQVTLSCSPISGHRSVSWYQQTPGQGLQFLFEYFSETQRNKGNFPGRFSGRQFSNSRSEMNVSTLELGDSALYLCASSLVVGSNTGELFFGEGSRLTVL.

This sequence joins TRBV7-2 and TRBJ2-1; TRBD2 might be the D (5 bases). Germline values: CDR1 SGHTA, CDR2 FQGNSA. CDR3 size: 13 residues. V lost 5 bases and J 8 bases, leaving 13 bases between the germline ends. This CDR3 is CASSLGERDEQFF. The CDR3 nucleotides are TGTGCCAGCAGCCTCGGGGAACGGGATGAGCAGTTCTTC. Full variable domain (outside the CDR3, taken from reference TRBV7-2 and TRBJ2-1): GAGVSQSPSNKVTEKGKDVELRCDPISGHTALYWYRQSLGQGLEFLIYFQGNSAPDKSGLPSDRFSAERTGGSVSTLTIQRTQQEDSAVYLCASSLGERDEQFFGPGTRLTVL.

Here the CDR3 DNA reads TGTGCCAGCAGCAGTAGCGGGGGGGCCTTCAATGAGCAGTTCTTC. Translating it yields CASSSSGGAFNEQFF. V gene TRBV11-2 combines with J gene TRBJ2-1; 11 nucleotides match TRBD2. With V trimmed by 5 bases and J by 6 bases, 6 bases remained unmatched. CDR3 length: 15 amino acids. Germline V gene data show CDR1 as SGHAT and CDR2 as FQNNGV. The whole variable domain, filled in from reference TRBV11-2 and TRBJ2-1, reads EAGVAQSPRYKIIEKRQSVAFWCNPISGHATLYWYQQILGQGPKLLIQFQNNGVVDDSQLPKDRFSAERLKGVDSTLKIQPAKLEDSAVYLCASSSSGGAFNEQFFGPGTRLTVL.

The count of this clone is one. The chain couples TRBV28 to TRBJ2-3; 8 bases are a match to TRBD2. Germline CDR1 is MDHEN and CDR2 is SYDVKM. V was pared by 5 bases and J by 0 bases, with 13 bases of the junction left unmatched. CDR3 size: 18 residues. The CDR3 here is CASSNLGSGGLSTDTQYF. The DNA of the CDR3 is TGTGCCAGCAGTAATTTGGGGAGCGGGGGCCTTAGCACAGATACGCAGTATTTT.

V gene TRBV2 combines with J gene TRBJ1-1; 7 nucleotides agree with TRBD1. Trimming at V came to 7 bases and at J to 1 base, leaving 9 bases not matched to a gene. CDR3 length: 15 residues. The germline V gene encodes CDR1 SNHLY and CDR2 FYNNEI. CDR3 DNA: TGTGCCAGCAATGGAAAAGGGGGCGAGAACACTGAAGCTTTCTTT. This translates into CASNGKGGENTEAFF.